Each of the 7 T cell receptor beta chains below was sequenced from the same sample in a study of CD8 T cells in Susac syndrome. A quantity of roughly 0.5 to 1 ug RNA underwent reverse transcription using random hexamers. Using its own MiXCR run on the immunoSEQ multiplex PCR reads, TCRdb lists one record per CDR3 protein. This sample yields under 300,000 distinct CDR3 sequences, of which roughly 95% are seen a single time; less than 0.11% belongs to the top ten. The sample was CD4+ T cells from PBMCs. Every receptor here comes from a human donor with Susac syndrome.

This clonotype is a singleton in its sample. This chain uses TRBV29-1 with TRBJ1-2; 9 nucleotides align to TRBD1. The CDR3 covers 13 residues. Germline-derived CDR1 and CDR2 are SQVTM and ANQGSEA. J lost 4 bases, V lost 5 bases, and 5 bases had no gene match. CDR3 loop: CSVHRGLPYGYTF. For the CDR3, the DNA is TGCAGCGTTCACAGGGGGCTTCCCTATGGCTACACCTTC.

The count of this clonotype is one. CDR3 residues: CASRREIPADEQFF. The DNA for the CDR3 is TGTGCCAGCAGGAGGGAGATTCCGGCGGATGAGCAGTTCTTC. The chain employs TRBV2 and TRBJ2-1; possible D gene TRBD2, 5 bases. The germline V gene encodes CDR1 SNHLY and CDR2 FYNNEI. V lost 6 bases to trimming and J lost 8 bases, with 17 bases between them. The CDR3 totals 14 residues.

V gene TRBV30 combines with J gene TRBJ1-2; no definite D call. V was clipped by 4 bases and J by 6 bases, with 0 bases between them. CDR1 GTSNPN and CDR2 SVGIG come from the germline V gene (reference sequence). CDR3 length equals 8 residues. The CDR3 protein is CAWNGYTF. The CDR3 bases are TGTGCCTGGAATGGCTACACCTTC.

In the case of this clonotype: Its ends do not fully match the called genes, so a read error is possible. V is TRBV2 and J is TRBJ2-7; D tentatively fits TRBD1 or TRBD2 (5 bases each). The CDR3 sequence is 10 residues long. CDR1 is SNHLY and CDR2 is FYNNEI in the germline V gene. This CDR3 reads CASRDPGPAF. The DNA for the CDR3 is TGTGCCAGCAGGGATCCGGGACCCGCCTTC.

The CDR3 region is CASSKIQTYNEQFF. CDR3 bases: TGTGCCAGCAGTAAGATCCAGACCTACAATGAGCAGTTCTTC. The V gene is TRBV28, the J gene TRBJ2-1; no definite D call. This CDR3 is 14 amino acids long. V dropped 5 bases and J dropped 2 bases, with 10 bases sitting between them. Looked up from germline, CDR1 is MDHEN and CDR2 is SYDVKM.

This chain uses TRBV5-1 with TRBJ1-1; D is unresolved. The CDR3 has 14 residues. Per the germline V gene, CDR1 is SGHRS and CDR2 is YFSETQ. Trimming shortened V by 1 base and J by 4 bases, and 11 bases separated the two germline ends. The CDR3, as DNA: TGCGCCAGCAGCTTGCTTCAATGGGGCACTGAAGCTTTCTTT. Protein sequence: CASSLLQWGTEAFF.

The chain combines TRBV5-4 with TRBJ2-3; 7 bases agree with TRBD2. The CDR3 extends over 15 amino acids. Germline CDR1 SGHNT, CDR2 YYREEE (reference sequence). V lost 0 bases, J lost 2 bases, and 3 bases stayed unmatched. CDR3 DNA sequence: TGTGCCAGCAGCTTGGACGGGGGGAACACAGATACGCAGTATTTT. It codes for CASSLDGGNTDTQYF.